The 8 T cell receptor beta chains below were found in one sample sequenced in a study of blood T cells in healthy people across ages. Then a second PCR, running roughly 7 to 11 cycles, was carried out with a sample-barcoded 5' primer and a J-beta primer mix. MiXCR, run by TCRdb on the 5' RACE reads, gives a single entry per CDR3 protein. The sample has roughly 800,000 distinct CDR3 sequences, roughly 40% seen once. The sample comprised blood. These receptors were obtained from a man in his late teens or twenties in good health.

The chain employs TRBV14 and TRBJ2-5; 10 bases agree with TRBD2. The V gene's germline CDR1 is SGHDN and CDR2 FVKESK. This CDR3 is 19 amino acids long. CDR3 residues: CEKEQIGLVVASGGNEQYF. CDR3 in DNA: TGTGAGAAAGAACAAATAGGGTTGGTCGTGGCTAGCGGGGGCAATGAGCAGTACTTC.

The table lists this clonotype with a count of one. A junction end diverges from the germline sequence, so it may reflect a read error. The CDR3 here is CASSSRGSGANVMTF. DNA for the CDR3: TGTGCCAGCAGTTCAAGGGGTTCTGGGGCCAACGTCATGACTTTC. The chain combines TRBV12-3 or TRBV12-4 with TRBJ2-6; TRBD1 might be the D (5 bases). The CDR3 totals 15 residues.

The gene calls are TRBV9 and TRBJ2-5; the D gene is possibly TRBD1 (5 bases). Germline CDR1 SGDLS, CDR2 YYNGEE. The length of the CDR3 is 14 residues. Trimming pared 0 bases from V and 11 bases from J, leaving 17 bases between. The CDR3 protein is CASSVAGHNNEQYF. CDR3 nucleotides: TGTGCCAGCAGCGTAGCAGGGCATAACAATGAGCAGTACTTC.

This clonotype came up a few times. The V gene is TRBV20-1, the J gene TRBJ1-6, with D uncertain. The CDR3 is 12 residues long. V lost 3 bases and J 10 bases, leaving 10 bases between the germline ends. CDR1 is DFQATT, CDR2 SNEGSKA, per germline (reference sequence). CDR3 residues: CSASREDSPLHF. Written as DNA, the CDR3 is TGCAGTGCTAGCCGGGAAGACTCACCCCTCCACTTT.

This rearrangement joins TRBV20-1 to TRBJ1-2; D uncertain. The V gene lost 0 bases and the J gene lost 4 bases, with 12 bases spanning the gap. CDR1 and CDR2 (germline): DFQATT, SNEGSKA (reference sequence). This CDR3 contains 14 residues. In nucleotides, the CDR3 is TGCAGTGCTAGAGACGGCAGCGCTGCCTATGGCTACACCTTC. It codes for CSARDGSAAYGYTF.

This chain uses TRBV20-1 with TRBJ1-5; TRBD1 aligns across 7 bases. From germline, CDR1 is DFQATT and CDR2 SNEGSKA (reference sequence). Trimming removed 6 bases from V and 6 bases from J; junction bases left unmatched: 11. The CDR3 extends over 14 amino acids. The CDR3 DNA reads TGCAGTGCCAGGGGGGGCGCGGGTGCTCAGCCCCAGCATTTT. As protein: CSARGGAGAQPQHF.

This clonotype was seen repeatedly, ten times or more. The chain joins TRBV7-4 to TRBJ2-7; D unclear. Germline CDR1 reads SGHVT; CDR2 reads SQSDAQ. V was pared by 2 bases and J by 0 bases, with 14 bases between. This CDR3 comprises 16 residues. CDR3 residues: CASSLLGHPSSYEQYF. As DNA, the CDR3 is TGTGCCAGCAGCTTACTTGGTCACCCGAGCTCCTACGAGCAGTACTTC.

This clonotype was detected many times. This sequence joins TRBV4-3 and TRBJ1-2; 9 nucleotides align to TRBD1. Losses at the gene ends were 5 bases for V and 2 bases for J; bases not matched to a gene: 9. The CDR3 runs 16 residues. The V gene's germline CDR1 is LGHNA and CDR2 YSLEER. The CDR3 reads CASSFSRTGENYGYTF. CDR3 nucleotides: TGCGCCAGCAGCTTCTCGCGGACAGGGGAAAACTATGGCTACACCTTC.